This T cell receptor beta chain was observed in a study of T cells after yellow fever vaccination. Study results and caveats: Most primary-vaccination clones reappeared after the booster (approximately 97% CD4, roughly 90% CD8). Repertoires sorted by FACS could include abundant clonotypes that are contaminants from the bulk population.

To note about this clonotype: Its specificity is not known.

Each CDR3 protein gets one entry after TCRdb re-called the 5' RACE reads with MiXCR. The top ten hold around 17% of the sample, which has about 350,000 distinct CDR3 sequences, roughly 8.3% seen once. The receptor comes from a man younger than 35 who received the YFV17D yellow fever vaccine. The sample was PBMCs, taken around 45 days after the first yellow fever vaccination.

For the CDR3, the DNA is TGTGCCAGCAGCTTGGACAGGGAGGGAGCTTTCTTT. It encodes CASSLDREGAFF. The genes are TRBV5-5 and TRBJ1-1; TRBD1 might be the D (6 bases). CDR1 and CDR2 from the germline V gene are SGHKS and YYEKEE (reference sequence). Trimming pared 0 bases from V and 10 bases from J, leaving 10 bases between. This CDR3 region has 12 residues.